What follows are 23 T cell receptor beta chains derived from one specimen sequenced in a study of T cell responses to AZD1222 COVID-19 vaccine. Data came from immunoSEQ multiplex PCR; TCRdb stores just in-frame clones and leaves some out. The sample holds under 140,000 clones, roughly 93% seen once. The sample was peripheral blood, taken 28 days after the second AZD1222 dose. These receptors all come from an adult who received the AZD1222 COVID-19 vaccine.

CDR3 in DNA: TGTGCCAGTAGTATAGACCCGACAGTTAACACTGAAGCTTTCTTT. Translating it yields CASSIDPTVNTEAFF. The chain links TRBV19 to TRBJ1-1; a weak D match, TRBD1 (5 bases). V was clipped by 0 bases and J by 2 bases, with 10 bases between them. From germline, CDR1 is LNHDA and CDR2 SQIVND (reference sequence). The CDR3 is made up of 15 amino acids.

V usage is TRBV5-1 and J usage is TRBJ1-5, with 11 bases aligning to TRBD1. Germline CDR1 reads SGHRS; CDR2 reads YFSETQ. There are 14 residues in the CDR3. With V trimmed by 4 bases and J by 7 bases, 4 bases remained unmatched. The CDR3 loop reads CASSVGQGAQPQHF. In DNA form, the CDR3 reads TGCGCCAGCAGCGTCGGACAGGGGGCCCAGCCCCAGCATTTT.

The chain links TRBV14 to TRBJ2-3, with TRBD2 as a possible D gene (5 bases). Germline CDR1 and CDR2: SGHDN and FVKESK. V lost 5 bases, J lost 2 bases, and 11 bases lay in between. The CDR3 loop spans 14 amino acids. The CDR3 coding sequence is TGTGCCAGCAGCAGCGGTGTTTTCACAGATACGCAGTATTTT. This translates into CASSSGVFTDTQYF.

The chain joins TRBV5-5 to TRBJ1-2, with D unresolved. The V and J ends lost 0 bases and 4 bases respectively, with 4 bases between them. Germline V gene lookup returns CDR1 SGHKS and CDR2 YYEKEE (reference sequence). This CDR3 has 12 residues. The chain's CDR3 is CASSLVGYGYTF. For the CDR3, the DNA is TGTGCCAGCAGCTTGGTCGGCTATGGCTACACCTTC.

The V and J genes are TRBV30 and TRBJ2-7; D gene ambiguous. The length of the CDR3 is 11 residues. CDR1 is GTSNPN, CDR2 SVGIG, per germline (reference sequence). V dropped 5 bases and J dropped 3 bases, with 8 bases sitting between them. CDR3 sequence reads: CAWGRYYEQYF. CDR3 in DNA: TGTGCCTGGGGCAGATACTACGAGCAGTACTTC.

The V and J genes are TRBV5-6 and TRBJ1-5; maybe TRBD1 (6 bases). Trimming took off 2 bases at V and 4 bases at J, with 16 bases between the two ends. The CDR3 contains 16 residues. Germline assignment: CDR1 SGHDT and CDR2 YYEEEE. The CDR3 nucleotides read TGTGCCAGCAGCTTAGGGGGAAGAGGGGGGAATCAGCCCCAGCATTTT. Translation gives CASSLGGRGGNQPQHF.

The gene calls are TRBV5-1 and TRBJ1-1, with 11 positions matching TRBD1. Germline-derived CDR1 and CDR2 are SGHRS and YFSETQ. CDR3 length: 14 amino acids. Trimming removed 5 bases from V and 5 bases from J; junction bases left unmatched: 5. The CDR3 bases are TGCGCCAGCAGTGGACAGGGGGCACGAACTGAAGCTTTCTTT. As protein: CASSGQGARTEAFF.

CDR3 amino acids: CASSQSYTYGYTF. The CDR3 bases are TGTGCCAGCAGCCAAAGTTACACCTATGGCTACACCTTC. The chain uses TRBV3-1 (or the pseudogene TRBV3-2) and TRBJ1-2; D unresolved. The germline V and J ends were trimmed by 2 bases and 4 bases, with 8 bases remaining between them. The CDR3 contains 13 residues. Germline-derived CDR1 and CDR2 are LGHDT and YNNKEL (reference sequence).

The chain joins TRBV18 to TRBJ2-7, with 9 nucleotides matching TRBD1. V shed 1 base and J 1 base; nucleotides not matched to a gene: 2. From germline, CDR1 is KGHSH and CDR2 LQKENI. This CDR3 contains 15 residues. The CDR3 protein is CASSPHGQGSYEQYF. In nucleotides, the CDR3 is TGTGCCAGCTCACCACATGGACAGGGGTCCTACGAGCAGTACTTC.

This clone appeared a few times. This rearrangement joins TRBV6-2 or TRBV6-3 to TRBJ2-1, with 10 bases that match TRBD2. Unmatched junction bases numbered 9, after V lost 1 base and J lost 9 bases. Germline CDR1 MNHEY, CDR2 SVGEGT. The CDR3 sequence is 16 residues long. For the CDR3, the DNA is TGTGCCAGCAGTTACTATGGCCCTAGCGGGAGTAGTGAGCAGTTCTTC. Protein: CASSYYGPSGSSEQFF.

V gene TRBV6-5 combines with J gene TRBJ1-2; D uncertain. Germline-derived CDR1 and CDR2 are MNHEY and SVGAGI. This CDR3 contains 12 residues. V lost 8 bases and J lost 2, with 9 bases in between. CDR3 in DNA: TGTGCCAGCGGGAGCAGCAACTATGGCTACACCTTC. It yields the protein CASGSSNYGYTF.

The J gene is TRBJ2-1, the V gene TRBV11-2, with 8 bases identical to TRBD1. CDR1 is SGHAT, CDR2 FQNNGV, per germline. This CDR3 is built from 15 residues. The V and J ends lost 0 bases and 10 bases, in that order; junction bases with no gene match: 8. CDR3 nucleotide sequence: TGTGCCAGCAGCTTAGAGTTGGACAGGGCAAGGGAGCAGTTCTTC. Translation: CASSLELDRAREQFF.

This chain links TRBV4-1 with TRBJ2-3; either TRBD1 or TRBD2 may fit D (7 bases each). CDR1 and CDR2 (germline): MGHRA, YSYEKL. The CDR3 length is 15 residues. V lost 6 bases and J lost 1, with 14 bases in between. The CDR3 coding sequence is TGCGCCAGCAGAAATCAGGGGGGGGGCACAGATACGCAGTATTTT. Its protein is CASRNQGGGTDTQYF.

This clone has just one count. This chain joins TRBV10-2 and TRBJ2-2; TRBD2 is a possible D gene (6 bases). The V end was cut by 6 bases, the J end by 6 bases, with 20 bases between. The CDR3 length is 16 residues. The V gene's germline CDR1 is WSHSY and CDR2 SAAADI. In DNA, the CDR3 is TGCGCCAGCAGCTCCCGAGGAGGAGGGGTGGCCGGGGAGCTGTTTTTT. Its protein is CASSSRGGGVAGELFF.

This chain connects TRBV4-1 to TRBJ2-7; D is possibly TRBD2 (6 bases). V was trimmed by 1 base and J by 5 bases, leaving 9 bases between them. The CDR3 is 13 residues long. CDR1 and CDR2 (germline): MGHRA, YSYEKL. CDR3: CASSQGGRNEQYF. CDR3 sequence (DNA): TGCGCCAGCAGCCAAGGGGGGAGGAACGAGCAGTACTTC.

The chain recombines TRBV3-1 (or the pseudogene TRBV3-2) with TRBJ2-1, with 11 bases that match TRBD2. CDR3 length equals 16 residues. V dropped 5 bases and J dropped 0; count of bases not matched to a gene: 3. Germline V gives CDR1 LGHDT, CDR2 YNNKEL (reference sequence). CDR3 DNA sequence: TGTGCCAGCAGCTTGGGACTAGCGGTCTCCTACAATGAGCAGTTCTTC. Translation: CASSLGLAVSYNEQFF.

V and J are TRBV27 and TRBJ2-2; D may be TRBD1 (5 bases). Germline V gene sequence: CDR1 MNHEY, CDR2 SMNVEV (reference sequence). Trimming removed 5 bases from V and 2 bases from J, with 18 bases in between. The CDR3 loop spans 17 amino acids. The CDR3 coding sequence is TGTGCCAGCAGTCCCTCAGGGTCCGCCATCAACACCGGGGAGCTGTTTTTT. It encodes CASSPSGSAINTGELFF.

The rearrangement uses TRBV2 and TRBJ2-5; perhaps D is TRBD1 or TRBD2 (5 bases each). The CDR3 contains 14 residues. The germline CDR1 and CDR2 sequences are SNHLY and FYNNEI. Between the trimmed V and J ends, which lost 7 bases and 1 base, there was a span of 13 bases. The CDR3 sequence: CASTRRGAQETQYF. DNA of the CDR3: TGTGCCAGCACTAGGCGAGGGGCCCAAGAGACCCAGTACTTC.

The chain uses TRBV7-9 and TRBJ1-6; D may be TRBD1 (5 bases). The CDR3 loop spans 17 amino acids. CDR1 is SEHNR, CDR2 FQNEAQ, per germline (reference sequence). The V end lost 1 base, the J end lost 0 bases, and 10 bases lay between the germline ends. In DNA, the CDR3 is TGTGCCAGCAGCTTAGGACAGCCGAGCTCCTATAATTCACCCCTCCACTTT. This sequence encodes CASSLGQPSSYNSPLHF.

This clone occurred once. The chain has TRBV7-4 and TRBJ1-2; D is perhaps TRBD1 (6 bases). The V end lost 6 bases, the J end lost 6 bases, and 11 bases lay between the germline ends. CDR3 length: 12 amino acids. Germline loops: CDR1 SGHVT, CDR2 SQSDAQ. The CDR3 DNA follows: TGTGCCAGCAGGTGCAGGGGTCATGGCTACACCTTC. This encodes CASRCRGHGYTF. The full variable domain, with the rest looked up from reference TRBV7-4 and TRBJ1-2, is GAGVSQSPRYKVAKRGRDVALRCDSISGHVTLYWYRQTLGQGSEVLTYSQSDAQRDKSGRPSGRFSAERPERSVSTLKIQRTEQGDSAVYLCASRCRGHGYTFGSGTRLTVV.

The chain recombines TRBV7-9 with TRBJ2-1; 7 positions agree with TRBD2. This CDR3 contains 13 residues. V gave up 3 bases and J gave up 9 bases; unmatched junction bases: 5. Per germline, CDR1 SEHNR and CDR2 FQNEAQ (reference sequence). The CDR3 sequence is CASSFGSGSEQFF. The CDR3 nucleotides are TGTGCCAGCAGCTTTGGTAGCGGGTCTGAGCAGTTCTTC.

This clone was counted a single time. This sequence joins TRBV6-5 and TRBJ2-3; tentatively, D is TRBD2 (5 bases). The CDR3 is 14 amino acids. The V gene lost 8 bases and the J gene lost 6 bases, with 18 bases spanning the gap. Germline assignment: CDR1 MNHEY and CDR2 SVGAGI. CDR3 sequence (DNA): TGTGCCAGCGGACGGGATGACGTGTGGGATACGCAGTATTTT. It yields the protein CASGRDDVWDTQYF.

The sample holds a few counts of this clone. The rearrangement links TRBV5-1 to TRBJ2-7; D perhaps matches TRBD2 (5 bases). This CDR3 has 17 amino acids. V was clipped by 2 bases and J by 4 bases, with 22 bases between them. Germline values: CDR1 SGHRS, CDR2 YFSETQ. CDR3 sequence (DNA): TGCGCCAGCAGCTTCTTACCCTCAGCGGAAACAACTTACGAGCAGTACTTC. It encodes CASSFLPSAETTYEQYF.